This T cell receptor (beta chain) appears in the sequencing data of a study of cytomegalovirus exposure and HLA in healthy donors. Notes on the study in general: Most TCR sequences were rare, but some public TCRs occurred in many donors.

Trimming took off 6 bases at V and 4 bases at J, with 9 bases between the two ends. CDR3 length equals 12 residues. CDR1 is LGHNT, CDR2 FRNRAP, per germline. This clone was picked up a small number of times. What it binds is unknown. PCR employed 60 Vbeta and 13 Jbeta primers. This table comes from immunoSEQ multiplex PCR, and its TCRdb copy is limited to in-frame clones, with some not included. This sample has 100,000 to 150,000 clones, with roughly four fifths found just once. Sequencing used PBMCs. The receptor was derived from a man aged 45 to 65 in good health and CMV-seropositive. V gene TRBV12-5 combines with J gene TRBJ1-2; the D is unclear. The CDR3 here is CASGNYGYGYTF. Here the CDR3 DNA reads TGTGCTAGTGGGAACTATGGCTATGGCTACACCTTC.